This entry features one TCR beta chain sequence. Its antigen target is currently unknown. No much larger clone exists at a distance of one base, and base qualities are not known. This sample was taken from a study of regulatory dendritic cells for organ transplantation (dated by TCRdb to between 2016 and 2019). For the study in its entirety: To make regulatory dendritic cells, monocytes were cultured with vitamin D3 on days 0 and 4, plus IL-10 on day 4. To evaluate the response of the DCs to a potent maturation-inducing agent, LPS was added to DC cultures on day 6. The TCRbeta repertoires of sorted naive and memory CD4+ and CD8+ T cells were sequenced before and after allostimulation with regulatory or mature dendritic cells.

Sorted T cell subsets were CFSE-labeled and co-cultured for under 6 days with allogeneic regulatory or mature dendritic cells at a 1:10 DC:T ratio. FACS was used to sort CD4+ or CD8+ cells into naive T cells (CD45RA+) and memory T cells (CD45RO+). T cells for TCR sequencing came from two healthy control subjects. The Qiagen DNeasy Blood & Tissue Kit was used to extract genomic DNA. What the study reported, not specific to this receptor: Only a couple of subjects were sequenced, and the authors noted considerable between-individual heterogeneity in the alloreactive memory CD8+ T cell pool. Of the resting subsets, memory CD8+ T cells had the largest number of alloreactive TCR clonotypes. Expansion of memory CD8+ clones was induced by allostimulation in both subjects, but more limited expansion appeared to be induced by regulatory dendritic cells than by mature dendritic cells. Highly diverse repertoires were observed in naive CD4+ and CD8+ T cells, whereas lower diversity was observed in memory cells, and the most oligoclonal repertoires were found in memory CD8+ cells.

From the germline V gene, CDR1 is KGHSH and CDR2 is LQKENI. The CDR3 covers 14 residues, taking in both the cysteine and the phenylalanine. Kept here is only the CDR3 DNA, which spans 42 bases and is read in frame from base 1. At the junction V is shortened by 6 bases and J by 9 bases, with 20 bases in between. TCRbeta CDR3 regions were amplified by multiplexed two-step PCR using Vbeta-specific forward primers and Jbeta-specific reverse primers. Through the immunoSEQ service, TCRbeta libraries were sequenced on an Illumina instrument. In the original analysis: IMGT annotation was used to assign V, D and J genes, and synthetic CDR3 analogues were used to correct counts for multiplex PCR bias. Repertoire clonality was computed in the immunoSEQ Analyzer as one minus normalized Shannon entropy. Whether a clone counted as expanded was decided by Fisher's exact test with Benjamini-Hochberg false discovery rate control and a two-tailed cutoff of P<0.01. The immuneACCESS repertoire file appears here via TCRdb, limited to in-frame rearrangements. These files lack a portion of the clones; in checked studies, under half of the deficit traces to unresolved V genes, and the cause of the others is not known. Clone size and the V and J calls come from that table; the DNA yielded D and trimming. The sample table shows about 4,200 clones, and 60% are seen once. Under 20% of the sample is taken by the ten largest.

The TCR sequence derives from a human donor in good health. The sequence links TRBV18 to TRBJ2-5, and the D gene may be TRBD2, 5 bases matching. Sequencing was performed on memory CD8+ T cells from blood cultured with regulatory dendritic cells. According to the study, the label for this sample's cell subset or site signals: CD45RO+ memory T cells. The nucleotides are TGTGCCAGCTCTTCCGGGATCGGCCCGGAGGCCCAGTACTTC. Its translation is CASSSGIGPEAQYF.